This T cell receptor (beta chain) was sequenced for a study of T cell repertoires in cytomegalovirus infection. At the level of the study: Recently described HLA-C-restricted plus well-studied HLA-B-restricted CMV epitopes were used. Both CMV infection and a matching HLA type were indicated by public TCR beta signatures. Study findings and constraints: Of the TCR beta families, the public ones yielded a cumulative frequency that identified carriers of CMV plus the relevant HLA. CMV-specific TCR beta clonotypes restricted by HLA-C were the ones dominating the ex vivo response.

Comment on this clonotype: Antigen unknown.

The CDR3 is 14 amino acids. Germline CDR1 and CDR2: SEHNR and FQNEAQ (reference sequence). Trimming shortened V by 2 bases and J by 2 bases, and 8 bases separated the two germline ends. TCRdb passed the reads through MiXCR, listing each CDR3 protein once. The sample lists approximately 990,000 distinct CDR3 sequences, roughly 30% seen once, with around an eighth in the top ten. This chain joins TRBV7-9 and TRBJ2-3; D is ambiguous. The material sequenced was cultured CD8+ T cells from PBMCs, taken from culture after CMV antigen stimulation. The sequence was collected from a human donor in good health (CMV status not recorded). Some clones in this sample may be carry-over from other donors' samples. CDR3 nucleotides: TGTGCCAGCAGCTTAAATGATTACACAGATACGCAGTATTTT. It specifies CASSLNDYTDTQYF.